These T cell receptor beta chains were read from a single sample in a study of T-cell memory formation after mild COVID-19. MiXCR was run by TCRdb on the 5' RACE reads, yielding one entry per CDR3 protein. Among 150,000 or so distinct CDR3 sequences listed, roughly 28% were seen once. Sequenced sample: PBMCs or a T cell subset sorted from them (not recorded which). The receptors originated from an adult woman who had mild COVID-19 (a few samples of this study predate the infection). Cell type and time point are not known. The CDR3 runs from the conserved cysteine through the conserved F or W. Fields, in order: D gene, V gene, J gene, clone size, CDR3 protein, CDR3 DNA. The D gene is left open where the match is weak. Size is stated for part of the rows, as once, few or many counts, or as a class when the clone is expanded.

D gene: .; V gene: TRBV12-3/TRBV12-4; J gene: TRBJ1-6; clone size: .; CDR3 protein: CASSPREAKSPLHF; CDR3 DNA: TGTGCCAGCAGTCCACGGGAGGCCAAATCACCCCTCCACTTT
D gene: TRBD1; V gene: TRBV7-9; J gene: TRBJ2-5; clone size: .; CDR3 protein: CASRQGQIQETQYF; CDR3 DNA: TGTGCCAGCAGACAGGGACAGATCCAAGAGACCCAGTACTTC
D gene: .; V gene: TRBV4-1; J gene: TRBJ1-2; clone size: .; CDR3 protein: CASSQDAGYYGYTF; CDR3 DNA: TGCGCCAGCAGCCAAGATGCTGGTTACTATGGCTACACCTTC
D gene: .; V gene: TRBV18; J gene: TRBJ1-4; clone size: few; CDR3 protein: CASSRRSGAANEKLFF; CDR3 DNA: TGTGCCAGCTCACGTCGTTCAGGGGCAGCTAATGAAAAACTGTTTTTT
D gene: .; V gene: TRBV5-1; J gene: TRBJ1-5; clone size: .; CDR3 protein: CASSPTGYQPQHF; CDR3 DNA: TGCGCCAGCAGCCCCACAGGGTATCAGCCCCAGCATTTT
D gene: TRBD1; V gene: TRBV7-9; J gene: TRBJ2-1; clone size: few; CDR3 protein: CASSSPGQGLDEQFF; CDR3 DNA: TGTGCCAGCAGCTCACCGGGACAGGGGTTGGATGAGCAGTTCTTC
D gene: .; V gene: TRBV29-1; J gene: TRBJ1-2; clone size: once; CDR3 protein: CSVEVGVLDNYGYTF; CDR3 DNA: TGCAGCGTTGAAGTCGGGGTCCTGGATAACTATGGCTACACCTTC
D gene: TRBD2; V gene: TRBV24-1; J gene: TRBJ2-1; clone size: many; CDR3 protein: CATSDLTSGGAYEQFF; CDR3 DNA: TGTGCCACCAGTGATTTGACTAGCGGGGGGGCATATGAGCAGTTCTTC
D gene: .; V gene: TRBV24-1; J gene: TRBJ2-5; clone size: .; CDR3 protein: CATSSFRGTQETQYF; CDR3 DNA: TGTGCCACCAGTTCCTTCCGGGGGACACAAGAGACCCAGTACTTC
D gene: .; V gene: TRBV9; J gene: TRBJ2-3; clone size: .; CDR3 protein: CASSTQNTDTQYF; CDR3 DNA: TGTGCCAGCAGCACCCAAAACACAGATACGCAGTATTTT
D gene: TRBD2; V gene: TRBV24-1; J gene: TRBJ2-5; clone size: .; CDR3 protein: CATSDPERGQETQYF; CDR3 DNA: TGTGCCACCAGTGATCCTGAGCGGGGCCAAGAGACCCAGTACTTC
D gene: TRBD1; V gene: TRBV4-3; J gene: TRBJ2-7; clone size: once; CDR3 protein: CASSQQHRGPRGEQYF; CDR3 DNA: TGCGCCAGCAGCCAGCAACACAGGGGGCCGCGAGGCGAGCAGTACTTC
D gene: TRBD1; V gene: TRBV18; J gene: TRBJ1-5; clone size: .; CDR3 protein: CASSPKSGTVNQPQHF; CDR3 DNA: TGTGCCAGCTCACCAAAGAGCGGGACAGTGAATCAGCCCCAGCATTTT
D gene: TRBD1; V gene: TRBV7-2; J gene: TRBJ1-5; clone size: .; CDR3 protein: CASSLRQGLNQPQHF; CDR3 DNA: TGTGCCAGCAGCTTAAGACAGGGCCTCAATCAGCCCCAGCATTTT
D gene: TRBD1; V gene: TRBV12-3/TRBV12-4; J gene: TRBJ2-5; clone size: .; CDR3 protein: CASRAGTGGMETQYF; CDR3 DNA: TGTGCCAGCAGAGCCGGGACAGGGGGCATGGAGACCCAGTACTTC
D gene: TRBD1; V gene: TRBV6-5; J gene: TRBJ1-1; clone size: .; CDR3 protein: CASSLRGDRVPTEAFF; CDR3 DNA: TGTGCCAGCAGTCTGAGGGGTGACAGGGTACCCACTGAAGCTTTCTTT
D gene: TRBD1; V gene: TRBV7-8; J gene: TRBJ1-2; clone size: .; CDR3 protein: CASSGRRTGVAVYGYTF; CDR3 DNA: TGTGCCAGCAGCGGAAGAAGGACAGGGGTTGCCGTCTATGGCTACACCTTC
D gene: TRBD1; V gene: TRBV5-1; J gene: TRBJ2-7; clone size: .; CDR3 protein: CASSRSTGQGYEQYF; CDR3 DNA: TGCGCCAGCAGCAGGTCTACGGGACAGGGCTACGAGCAGTACTTC
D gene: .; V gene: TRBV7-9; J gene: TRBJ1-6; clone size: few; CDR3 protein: CASSTPPTGSSPLHF; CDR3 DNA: TGTGCCAGCAGCACCCCCCCAACAGGGAGTTCACCCCTCCACTTT
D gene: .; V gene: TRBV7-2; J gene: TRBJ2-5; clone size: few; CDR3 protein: CASSLGGLIQETQYF; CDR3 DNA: TGTGCCAGCAGCTTGGGGGGACTTATCCAAGAGACCCAGTACTTC
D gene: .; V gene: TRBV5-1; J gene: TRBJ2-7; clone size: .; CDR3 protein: CASSPDSARSAYEQYF; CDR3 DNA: TGCGCCAGCAGCCCAGATTCGGCTCGCTCCGCCTACGAGCAGTACTTC
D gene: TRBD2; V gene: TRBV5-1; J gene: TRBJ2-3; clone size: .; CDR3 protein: CASSLGTSGSTDTQYF; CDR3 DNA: TGCGCCAGCAGCTTGGGGACTAGCGGTAGCACAGATACGCAGTATTTT
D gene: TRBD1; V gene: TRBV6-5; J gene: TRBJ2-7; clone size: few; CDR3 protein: CASSYSGQGTYEQYF; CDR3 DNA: TGTGCCAGCAGTTACTCGGGACAGGGGACTTACGAGCAGTACTTC
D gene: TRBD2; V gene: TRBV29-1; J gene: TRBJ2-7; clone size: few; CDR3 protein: CSVGTLAGVLEQYF; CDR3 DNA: TGCAGCGTTGGTACTCTAGCGGGAGTTCTCGAGCAGTACTTC
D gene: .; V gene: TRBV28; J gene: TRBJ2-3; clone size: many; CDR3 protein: CASSSSSQGITDTQYF; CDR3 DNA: TGTGCCAGCAGTTCTTCCTCACAGGGTATCACAGATACGCAGTATTTT
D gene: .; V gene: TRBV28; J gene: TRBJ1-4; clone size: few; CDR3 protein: CASSLRGRGEKLFF; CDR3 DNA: TGTGCCAGCAGCCTGAGAGGGAGGGGGGAAAAACTGTTTTTT
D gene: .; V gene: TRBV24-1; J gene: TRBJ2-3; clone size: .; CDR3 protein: CATSDLKFAGVDTQYF; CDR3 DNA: TGTGCCACCAGTGATTTGAAGTTTGCAGGGGTAGATACGCAGTATTTT
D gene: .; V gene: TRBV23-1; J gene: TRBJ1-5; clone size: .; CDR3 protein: CASSQSGSSSNQPQHF; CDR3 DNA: TGCGCCAGCAGTCAATCGGGCAGTAGTAGCAATCAGCCCCAGCATTTT
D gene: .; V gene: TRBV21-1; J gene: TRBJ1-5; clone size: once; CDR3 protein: CASSKDETGRCSNQPQHF; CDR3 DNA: TGTGCCAGCAGCAAAGATGAGACAGGGAGGTGTAGCAATCAGCCCCAGCATTTT
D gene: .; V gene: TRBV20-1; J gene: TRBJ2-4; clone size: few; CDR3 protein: CSAGDGGGKNIQYF; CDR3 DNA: TGCAGTGCTGGGGATGGAGGGGGCAAAAACATTCAGTACTTC
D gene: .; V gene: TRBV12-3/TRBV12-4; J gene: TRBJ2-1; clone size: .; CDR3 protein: CASSLEYPQGQFF; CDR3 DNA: TGTGCCAGCAGTTTAGAGTACCCTCAGGGTCAGTTCTTC
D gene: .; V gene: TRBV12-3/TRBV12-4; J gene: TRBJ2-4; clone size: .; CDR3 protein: CASSPRRELNIQYF; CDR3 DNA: TGTGCCAGCAGTCCGCGACGGGAGTTGAACATTCAGTACTTC
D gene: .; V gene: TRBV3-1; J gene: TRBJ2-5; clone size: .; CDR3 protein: CASSQVAGTKTQYF; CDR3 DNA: TGTGCCAGCAGCCAAGTTGCGGGGACGAAGACCCAGTACTTC
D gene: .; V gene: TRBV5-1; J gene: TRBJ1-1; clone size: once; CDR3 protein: CASSFDGETEAFF; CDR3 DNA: TGCGCCAGCAGCTTCGATGGTGAGACTGAAGCTTTCTTT
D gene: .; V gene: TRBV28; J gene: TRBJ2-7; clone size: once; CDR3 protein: CASSLELREGNYEQYF; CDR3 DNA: TGTGCCAGCAGTTTGGAGTTGAGGGAAGGAAACTACGAGCAGTACTTC
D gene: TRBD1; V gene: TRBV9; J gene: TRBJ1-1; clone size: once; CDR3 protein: CASSAWDSTEAFF; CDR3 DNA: TGTGCCAGCAGCGCATGGGACAGCACTGAAGCTTTCTTT
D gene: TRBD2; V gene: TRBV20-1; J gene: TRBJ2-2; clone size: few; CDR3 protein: CSAREGTSGPGELFF; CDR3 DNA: TGCAGTGCTAGGGAGGGGACTAGCGGACCCGGGGAGCTGTTTTTT
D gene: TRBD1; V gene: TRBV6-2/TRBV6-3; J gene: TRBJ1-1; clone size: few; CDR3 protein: CASSIDRVDPEAFF; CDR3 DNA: TGTGCCAGCAGCATTGACAGGGTTGACCCTGAAGCTTTCTTT
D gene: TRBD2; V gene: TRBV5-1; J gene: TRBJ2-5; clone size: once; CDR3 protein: CASSSPGEGRETQYF; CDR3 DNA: TGCGCCAGCAGCTCCCCGGGGGAGGGTCGAGAGACCCAGTACTTC
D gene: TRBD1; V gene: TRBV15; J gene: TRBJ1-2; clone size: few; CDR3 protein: CATSRDITGAYGYTF; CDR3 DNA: TGTGCCACCAGCAGAGACATAACAGGGGCCTATGGCTACACCTTC
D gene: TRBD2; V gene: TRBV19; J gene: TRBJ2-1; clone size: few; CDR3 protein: CASSQLAGVFNEQFF; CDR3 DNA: TGTGCCAGTAGTCAACTAGCGGGAGTCTTCAATGAGCAGTTCTTC
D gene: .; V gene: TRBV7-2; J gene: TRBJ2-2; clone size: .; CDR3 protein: CASSLGSQNTGELFF; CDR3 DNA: TGTGCCAGCAGCTTAGGGTCTCAGAACACCGGGGAGCTGTTTTTT
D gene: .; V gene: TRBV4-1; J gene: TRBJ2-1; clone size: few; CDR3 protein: CASSQGESAVSYNEQFF; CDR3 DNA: TGCGCCAGCAGCCAAGGGGAGTCGGCAGTCTCCTACAATGAGCAGTTCTTC
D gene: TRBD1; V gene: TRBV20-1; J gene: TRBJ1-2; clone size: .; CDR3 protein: CSAGTGLVYGYTF; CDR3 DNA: TGCAGTGCAGGGACAGGGTTGGTCTATGGCTACACCTTC
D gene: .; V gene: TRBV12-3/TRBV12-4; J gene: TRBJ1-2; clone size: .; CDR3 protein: CASSFRTAAYTF; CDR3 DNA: TGTGCCAGCAGTTTCAGGACGGCGGCCTACACCTTC
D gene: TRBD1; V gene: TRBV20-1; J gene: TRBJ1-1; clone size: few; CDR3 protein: CSARERQGANTEAFF; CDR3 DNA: TGCAGTGCTAGGGAGAGACAGGGGGCAAATACTGAAGCTTTCTTT
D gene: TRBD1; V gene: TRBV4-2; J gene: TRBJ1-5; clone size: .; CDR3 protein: CASSQEDRPGQPQHF; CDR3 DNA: TGTGCCAGCAGCCAAGAGGACAGGCCGGGGCAGCCCCAGCATTTT
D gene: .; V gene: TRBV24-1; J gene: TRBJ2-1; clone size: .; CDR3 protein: CAPPTGRDNEQFF; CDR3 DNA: TGTGCCCCCCCTACCGGAAGAGACAATGAGCAGTTCTTC
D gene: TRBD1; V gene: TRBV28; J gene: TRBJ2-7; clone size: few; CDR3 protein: CASSSPAGGPYEQYF; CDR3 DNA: TGTGCCAGCAGTTCCCCGGCAGGGGGCCCTTACGAGCAGTACTTC
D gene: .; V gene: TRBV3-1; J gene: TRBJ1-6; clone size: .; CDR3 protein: CASSQAQVDSPLHF; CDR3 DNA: TGTGCCAGCAGCCAAGCACAGGTTGATTCACCCCTCCACTTT
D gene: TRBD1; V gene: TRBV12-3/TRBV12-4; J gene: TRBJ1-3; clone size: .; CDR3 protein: CASSRQGISGNTIYF; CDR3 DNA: TGTGCCAGCAGTCGACAGGGGATCTCTGGAAACACCATATATTTT
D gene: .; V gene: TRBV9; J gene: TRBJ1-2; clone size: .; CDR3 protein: CASSVAPLGEVQGYTF; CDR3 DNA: TGTGCCAGCAGCGTAGCCCCCCTTGGGGAAGTGCAAGGCTACACCTTC
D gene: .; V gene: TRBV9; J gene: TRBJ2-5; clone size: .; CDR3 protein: CASSVGTIVQETQYF; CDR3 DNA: TGTGCCAGCAGCGTAGGGACGATCGTACAAGAGACCCAGTACTTC
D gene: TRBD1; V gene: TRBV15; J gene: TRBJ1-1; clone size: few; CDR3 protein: CATSRDRSDRGLSEAFF; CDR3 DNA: TGTGCCACCAGCAGAGATCGATCGGACAGGGGGCTAAGTGAAGCTTTCTTT
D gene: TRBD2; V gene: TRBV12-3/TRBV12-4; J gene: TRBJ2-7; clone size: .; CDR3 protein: CASSTPGTSSYEQYF; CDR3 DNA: TGTGCCAGCAGTACGCCCGGGACTAGCTCCTACGAGCAGTACTTC
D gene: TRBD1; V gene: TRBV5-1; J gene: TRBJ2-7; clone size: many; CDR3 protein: CASSLGGQGAPLYEQYF; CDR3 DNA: TGCGCCAGCAGCTTGGGGGGACAGGGGGCCCCCCTCTACGAGCAGTACTTC
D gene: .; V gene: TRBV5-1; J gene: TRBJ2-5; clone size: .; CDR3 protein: CASSPWTEETQYF; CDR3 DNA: TGCGCCAGCAGCCCCTGGACAGAAGAGACCCAGTACTTC